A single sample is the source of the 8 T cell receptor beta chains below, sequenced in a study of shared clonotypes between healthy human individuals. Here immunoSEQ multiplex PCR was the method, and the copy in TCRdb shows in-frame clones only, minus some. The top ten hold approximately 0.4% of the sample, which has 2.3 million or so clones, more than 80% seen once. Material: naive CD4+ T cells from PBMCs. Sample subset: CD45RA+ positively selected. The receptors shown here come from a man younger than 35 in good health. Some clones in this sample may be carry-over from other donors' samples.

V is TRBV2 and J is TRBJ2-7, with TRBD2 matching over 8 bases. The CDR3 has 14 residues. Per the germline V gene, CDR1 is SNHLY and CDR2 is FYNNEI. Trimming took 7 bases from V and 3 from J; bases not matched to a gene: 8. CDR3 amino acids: CASKTSGSVYEQYF. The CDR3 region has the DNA TGTGCCAGCAAGACCAGCGGGAGTGTCTACGAGCAGTACTTC.

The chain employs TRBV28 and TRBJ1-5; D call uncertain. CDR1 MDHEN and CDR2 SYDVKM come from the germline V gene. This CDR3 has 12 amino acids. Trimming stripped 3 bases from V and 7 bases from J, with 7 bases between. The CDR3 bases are TGTGCCAGCAGTTTGAGGATACAGCCCCAGCATTTT. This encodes CASSLRIQPQHF.

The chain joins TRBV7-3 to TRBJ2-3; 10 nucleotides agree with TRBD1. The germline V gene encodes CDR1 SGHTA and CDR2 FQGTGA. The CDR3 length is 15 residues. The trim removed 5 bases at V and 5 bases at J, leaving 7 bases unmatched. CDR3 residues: CASSRSRDRGDTQYF. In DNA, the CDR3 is TGTGCCAGCAGCCGGAGCCGGGACAGGGGAGATACGCAGTATTTT.

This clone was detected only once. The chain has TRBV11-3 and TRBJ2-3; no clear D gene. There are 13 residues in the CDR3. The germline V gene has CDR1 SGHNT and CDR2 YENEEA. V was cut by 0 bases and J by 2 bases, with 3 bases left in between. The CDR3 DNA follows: TGTGCCAGCAGCTTAGAGGTCACAGATACGCAGTATTTT. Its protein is CASSLEVTDTQYF.

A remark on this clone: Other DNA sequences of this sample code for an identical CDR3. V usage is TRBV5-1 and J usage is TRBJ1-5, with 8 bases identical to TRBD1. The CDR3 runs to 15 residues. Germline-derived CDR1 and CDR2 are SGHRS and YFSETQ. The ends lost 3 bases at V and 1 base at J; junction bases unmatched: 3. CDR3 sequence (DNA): TGCGCCAGCAGCTGGGGGACAGGCAGCAATCAGCCCCAGCATTTT. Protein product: CASSWGTGSNQPQHF.

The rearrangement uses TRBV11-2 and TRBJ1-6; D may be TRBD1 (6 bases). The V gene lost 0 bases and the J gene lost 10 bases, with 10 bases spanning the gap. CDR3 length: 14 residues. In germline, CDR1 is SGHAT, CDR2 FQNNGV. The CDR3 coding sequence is TGTGCCAGCAGCTTAGATACAGGGAGGTCACCCCTCCACTTT. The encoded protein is CASSLDTGRSPLHF.

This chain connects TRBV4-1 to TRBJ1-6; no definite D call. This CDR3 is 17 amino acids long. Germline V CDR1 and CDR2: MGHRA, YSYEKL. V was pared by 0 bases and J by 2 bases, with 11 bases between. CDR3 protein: CASSQDRARAYNSPLHF. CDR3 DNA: TGCGCCAGCAGCCAAGATCGGGCTAGGGCCTATAATTCACCCCTCCACTTT.

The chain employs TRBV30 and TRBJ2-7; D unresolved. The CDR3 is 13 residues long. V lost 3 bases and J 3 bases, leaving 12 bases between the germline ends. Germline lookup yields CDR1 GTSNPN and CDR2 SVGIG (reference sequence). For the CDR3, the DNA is TGTGCCTGGAGCCGGGCGCAAAACTACGAGCAGTACTTC. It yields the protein CAWSRAQNYEQYF.